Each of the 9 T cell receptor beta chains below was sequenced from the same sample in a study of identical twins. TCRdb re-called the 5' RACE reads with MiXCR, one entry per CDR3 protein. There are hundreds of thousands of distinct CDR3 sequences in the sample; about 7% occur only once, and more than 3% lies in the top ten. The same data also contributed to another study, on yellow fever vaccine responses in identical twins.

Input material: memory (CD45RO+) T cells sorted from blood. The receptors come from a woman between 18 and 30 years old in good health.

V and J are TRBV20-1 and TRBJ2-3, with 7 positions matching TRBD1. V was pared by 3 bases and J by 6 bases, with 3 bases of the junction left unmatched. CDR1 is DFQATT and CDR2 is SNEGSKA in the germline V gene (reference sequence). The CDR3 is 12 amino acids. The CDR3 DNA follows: TGCAGTGCTAGGACAGGGTATGATACGCAGTATTTT. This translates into CSARTGYDTQYF.

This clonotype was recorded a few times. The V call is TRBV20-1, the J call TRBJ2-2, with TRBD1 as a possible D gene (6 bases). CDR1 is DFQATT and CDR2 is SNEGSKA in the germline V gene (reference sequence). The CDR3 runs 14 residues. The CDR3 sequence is CIRSRGWDTGELFF. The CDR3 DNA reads TGCATCCGAAGCAGGGGTTGGGACACCGGGGAGCTGTTTTTT.

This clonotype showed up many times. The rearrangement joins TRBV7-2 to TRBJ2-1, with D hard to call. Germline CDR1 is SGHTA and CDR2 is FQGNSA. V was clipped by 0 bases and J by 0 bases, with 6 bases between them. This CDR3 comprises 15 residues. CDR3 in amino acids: CASSLAPSSYNEQFF. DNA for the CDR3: TGTGCCAGCAGCTTAGCTCCTAGCTCCTACAATGAGCAGTTCTTC.

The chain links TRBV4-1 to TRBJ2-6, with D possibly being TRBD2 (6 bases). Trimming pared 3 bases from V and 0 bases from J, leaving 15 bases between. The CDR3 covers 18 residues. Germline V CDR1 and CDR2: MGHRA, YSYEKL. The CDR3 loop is CASSHRLVLSSGANVLTF. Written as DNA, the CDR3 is TGCGCCAGCAGCCATAGACTAGTCTTAAGCTCTGGGGCCAACGTCCTGACTTTC.

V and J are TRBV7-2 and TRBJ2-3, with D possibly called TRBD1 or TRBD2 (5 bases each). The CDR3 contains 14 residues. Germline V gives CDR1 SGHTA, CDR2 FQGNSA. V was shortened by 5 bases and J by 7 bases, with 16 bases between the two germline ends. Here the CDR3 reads CASSLVGDVYTQYF. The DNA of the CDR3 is TGTGCCAGCAGCCTGGTAGGGGACGTATATACGCAGTATTTT.

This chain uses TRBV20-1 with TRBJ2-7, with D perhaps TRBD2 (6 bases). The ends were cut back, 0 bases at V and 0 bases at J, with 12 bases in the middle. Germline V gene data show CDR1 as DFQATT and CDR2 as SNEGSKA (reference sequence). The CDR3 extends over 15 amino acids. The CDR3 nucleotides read TGCAGTGCTAGAGATCCTAGCGCGGGCTCCTACGAGCAGTACTTC. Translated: CSARDPSAGSYEQYF.

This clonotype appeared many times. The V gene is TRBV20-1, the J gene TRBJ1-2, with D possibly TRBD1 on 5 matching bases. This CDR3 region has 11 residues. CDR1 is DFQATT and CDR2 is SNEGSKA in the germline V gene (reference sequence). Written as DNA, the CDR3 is TGCGGTCCGACAGATAACTATGGCTACACCTTC. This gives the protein CGPTDNYGYTF.

The CDR3 bases are TGTGCCAGCTCACCAAGCGGGAGTGGCTCAGATACGCAGTATTTT. It specifies CASSPSGSGSDTQYF. The rearrangement uses TRBV18 and TRBJ2-3, with 8 positions matching TRBD2. The CDR3 has 15 residues. The V and J ends lost 2 bases and 4 bases, in that order; junction bases with no gene match: 5. Germline lookup yields CDR1 KGHSH and CDR2 LQKENI.

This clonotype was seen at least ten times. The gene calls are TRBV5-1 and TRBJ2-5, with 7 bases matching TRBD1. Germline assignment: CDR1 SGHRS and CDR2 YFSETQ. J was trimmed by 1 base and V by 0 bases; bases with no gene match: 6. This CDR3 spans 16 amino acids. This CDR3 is CASSLGSTGIQETQYF. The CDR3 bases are TGCGCCAGCAGCTTGGGGTCGACAGGGATCCAAGAGACCCAGTACTTC. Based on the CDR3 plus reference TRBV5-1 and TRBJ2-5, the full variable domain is KAGVTQTPRYLIKTRGQQVTLSCSPISGHRSVSWYQQTPGQGLQFLFEYFSETQRNKGNFPGRFSGRQFSNSRSEMNVSTLELGDSALYLCASSLGSTGIQETQYFGPGTRLLVL.